This passage covers 24 T cell receptor beta chains from one sample sequenced in a study of shared clonotypes between healthy human individuals. Profiling relied on immunoSEQ multiplex PCR, and the TCRdb table lists in-frame clones only, not all of them. The sample has 2,500,000 or so clones; just over 90% are singletons. Sequencing was done on a sample of naive CD4+ T cells sorted from blood. Noted subset: CD45RA+ positively selected. All receptors come from a man aged 18-30 years in good health.

The rearrangement uses TRBV5-6 and TRBJ1-2; no clear D. CDR1 and CDR2 from the germline V gene are SGHDT and YYEEEE. This CDR3 is built from 13 residues. V lost 0 bases, J lost 8 bases, and 11 bases lay in between. CDR3 residues: CASSLELWSGYTF. CDR3 nucleotides: TGTGCCAGCAGCTTGGAACTCTGGTCCGGCTACACCTTC.

For this clone: The same CDR3 arises from other DNA sequences in this sample as well. The rearrangement links TRBV18 to TRBJ1-5, with D uncertain. Germline V gives CDR1 KGHSH, CDR2 LQKENI. The V end was cut by 2 bases, the J end by 4 bases, with 6 bases between. This CDR3 comprises 13 residues. CDR3 nucleotide sequence: TGTGCCAGCTCACCAGCCGGGAATCAGCCCCAGCATTTT. It yields the protein CASSPAGNQPQHF.

V usage is TRBV9 and J usage is TRBJ2-7; either TRBD1 or TRBD2 may supply D (5 bases each). The CDR3 has 15 residues. The germline V and J ends were trimmed by 0 bases and 4 bases, with 14 bases remaining between them. The V gene's germline CDR1 is SGDLS and CDR2 YYNGEE. The CDR3 sequence is CASSVAPGTNYEQYF. CDR3 nucleotide sequence: TGTGCCAGCAGCGTAGCTCCAGGGACGAATTACGAGCAGTACTTC.

This chain connects TRBV29-1 to TRBJ1-3; perhaps TRBD1 as D (5 bases). V was cut by 0 bases and J by 7 bases, with 13 bases left in between. The CDR3 totals 14 residues. Per the germline V gene, CDR1 is SQVTM and CDR2 is ANQGSEA. The CDR3 here is CSVEEVQGSNTIYF. CDR3 nucleotides: TGCAGCGTTGAAGAGGTCCAGGGCTCCAACACCATATATTTT.

J is TRBJ2-1 and V is TRBV9; 8 positions match TRBD2. V dropped 1 base and J dropped 6; count of bases not matched to a gene: 3. Looked up from germline, CDR1 is SGDLS and CDR2 is YYNGEE. CDR3 length: 14 residues. CDR3 protein: CASSVPSGGNEQFF. CDR3 DNA sequence: TGTGCCAGCAGCGTACCCAGCGGGGGCAATGAGCAGTTCTTC.

Concerning this clone itself: The germline gene is not matched at one end of the junction; a read error may be the cause. The chain carries TRBV29-1 and TRBJ1-5; possibly TRBD1 for D (5 bases). This CDR3 region has 11 residues. CDR1 is SQVTM, CDR2 ANQGSEA, per germline. This chain's CDR3 is CSVSRAGGVYF. The DNA of the CDR3 is TGCAGCGTTTCCCGCGCGGGGGGGGTGTATTTT.

The V call is TRBV5-1, the J call TRBJ2-2; no definite D call. Trimming removed 0 bases at V and 0 bases at J, with 9 bases between. The CDR3 spans 16 residues. From germline, CDR1 is SGHRS and CDR2 YFSETQ. The CDR3 DNA follows: TGCGCCAGCAGCTTGGGGGGAAACGCGAACACCGGGGAGCTGTTTTTT. Residues: CASSLGGNANTGELFF.

This chain joins TRBV6-1 and TRBJ2-5; D is possibly TRBD2 (7 bases). V lost 4 bases, J lost 4 bases, and 25 bases lay in between. Germline CDR1 MNHNS, CDR2 SASEGT. The CDR3 extends over 18 amino acids. The CDR3: CASSVGGGGEIILETQYF. The CDR3 DNA is TGTGCCAGCAGTGTTGGTGGAGGGGGGGAAATTATTTTAGAGACCCAGTACTTC.

V is TRBV30 and J is TRBJ2-3, with 8 bases that match TRBD2. The CDR3 is made up of 17 amino acids. J lost 4 bases, V lost 4 bases, and 16 bases had no gene match. The germline CDR1 and CDR2 sequences are GTSNPN and SVGIG (reference sequence). The CDR3 sequence is CAWKLWDKGTSPDTQYF. The DNA of the CDR3 is TGTGCCTGGAAATTATGGGACAAAGGGACTAGTCCAGATACGCAGTATTTT.

The rearrangement links TRBV7-2 to TRBJ2-7, with D unclear. This CDR3 has 13 residues. Trimming took 5 bases from V and 1 from J, leaving 9 bases between them. Germline-derived CDR1 and CDR2 are SGHTA and FQGNSA. The CDR3: CASSPRASYEQYF. For the CDR3, the DNA is TGTGCCAGCAGCCCCCGGGCGTCCTACGAGCAGTACTTC.

This chain connects TRBV5-4 to TRBJ1-2; D unclear. Deletions cut 0 bases from V and 6 bases from J, with 12 bases between. This CDR3 has 14 residues. Germline V gene data show CDR1 as SGHNT and CDR2 as YYREEE (reference sequence). CDR3 residues: CASSLGRKLDGYTF. The DNA of the CDR3 is TGTGCCAGCAGCTTGGGACGGAAACTAGATGGCTACACCTTC. The whole variable domain, remainder taken from reference TRBV5-4 and TRBJ1-2, is ETGVTQSPTHLIKTRGQQVTLRCSSQSGHNTVSWYQQALGQGPQFIFQYYREEENGRGNFPPRFSGLQFPNYSSELNVNALELDDSALYLCASSLGRKLDGYTFGSGTRLTVV.

V and J are TRBV2 and TRBJ2-2; D unclear. Germline V lookup: CDR1 SNHLY, CDR2 FYNNEI. Deletions cut 4 bases from V and 0 bases from J, with 6 bases between. The CDR3 covers 14 residues. Here the CDR3 reads CASSGVANTGELFF. The DNA of the CDR3 is TGTGCCAGCAGTGGGGTAGCGAACACCGGGGAGCTGTTTTTT.

This chain uses TRBV19 with TRBJ1-6; D unclear. CDR3 length: 14 amino acids. Germline-derived CDR1 and CDR2 are LNHDA and SQIVND (reference sequence). Trimming took off 5 bases at V and 12 bases at J, with 17 bases between the two ends. The CDR3 sequence is CASSLPGTAKPLHF. The CDR3 DNA follows: TGTGCCAGTAGTCTACCGGGCACCGCCAAACCCCTCCACTTT.

This clone was seen more than once but under ten times. The rearrangement links TRBV6-5 to TRBJ2-7; D may be TRBD2 (6 bases). This CDR3 comprises 14 residues. Deletions cut 9 bases from V and 2 bases from J, with 17 bases between. Germline-derived CDR1 and CDR2 are MNHEY and SVGAGI. CDR3 amino acids: CASGAGILTYEQYF. The CDR3 region has the DNA TGTGCCAGTGGGGCGGGAATCTTAACCTACGAGCAGTACTTC.

The chain combines TRBV5-1 with TRBJ2-3; D call uncertain. The CDR3 totals 14 residues. CDR1 and CDR2 from the germline V gene are SGHRS and YFSETQ. Deletions cut 3 bases from V and 1 base from J, with 9 bases between. As DNA, the CDR3 is TGCGCCAGCAGCTCAGTCCAGGGCACAGATACGCAGTATTTT. Residues: CASSSVQGTDTQYF.

The chain uses TRBV10-3 and TRBJ2-2, with TRBD1 identical over 10 bases. After removal of 3 bases from V and 7 bases from J, the junction contained 8 bases not matched to a gene. Germline V gene data show CDR1 as ENHRY and CDR2 as SYGVKD. This CDR3 spans 16 amino acids. The CDR3 region is CAISDSGTGDIGELFF. The CDR3 bases are TGTGCCATCAGTGATTCCGGGACAGGGGATATCGGGGAGCTGTTTTTT.

V is TRBV28 and J is TRBJ1-3; D possibly corresponds to TRBD1 (5 bases). V was trimmed by 11 bases and J by 4 bases, leaving 12 bases between them. Germline lookup yields CDR1 MDHEN and CDR2 SYDVKM. This CDR3 spans 12 amino acids. CDR3 region: CAGGGDGNTIYF. The CDR3 region has the DNA TGTGCCGGTGGGGGAGACGGAAACACCATATATTTT. Drawing the rest from reference TRBV28 and TRBJ1-3, the complete variable domain is DVKVTQSSRYLVKRTGEKVFLECVQDMDHENMFWYRQDPGLGLRLIYFSYDVKMKEKGDIPEGYSVSREKKERFSLILESASTNQTSMYLCAGGGDGNTIYFGEGSWLTVV.

This clone came up a few times. Distinct nucleotide sequences in the sample also encode this CDR3. The CDR3 reads CASSFANTGELFF. The CDR3, as DNA: TGTGCCAGCAGCTTCGCGAACACCGGGGAGCTGTTTTTT. V usage is TRBV7-2 and J usage is TRBJ2-2; D gene ambiguous. This CDR3 is built from 13 residues. V lost 3 bases, J lost 0 bases, and 2 bases lay in between. The germline V gene has CDR1 SGHTA and CDR2 FQGNSA. Drawing the rest from reference TRBV7-2 and TRBJ2-2, the complete variable domain is GAGVSQSPSNKVTEKGKDVELRCDPISGHTALYWYRQSLGQGLEFLIYFQGNSAPDKSGLPSDRFSAERTGGSVSTLTIQRTQQEDSAVYLCASSFANTGELFFGEGSRLTVL.

The rearrangement joins TRBV2 to TRBJ2-2, with no clear D. Trimming removed 8 bases from V and 1 base from J, with 11 bases in between. This CDR3 has 14 residues. Germline CDR1 is SNHLY and CDR2 is FYNNEI. CDR3 DNA: TGTGCCAGCGAGTTACAGATGAACACCGGGGAGCTGTTTTTT. Its protein product is CASELQMNTGELFF.

The CDR3 loop reads CASSLGLAGADTQYF. In nucleotides, the CDR3 is TGTGCCAGCAGTTTAGGACTAGCGGGGGCAGATACGCAGTATTTT. This chain links TRBV28 with TRBJ2-3; the match to TRBD2 covers 13 bases. Trimming cost V 2 bases and J 4 bases; bases outside gene matches: 0. Germline V gene data show CDR1 as MDHEN and CDR2 as SYDVKM. The CDR3 sequence is 15 residues long.

The rearrangement joins TRBV10-3 to TRBJ2-2; D not certain. CDR1 is ENHRY and CDR2 is SYGVKD in the germline V gene. The CDR3 has 12 amino acids. V dropped 3 bases and J dropped 7 bases, with 6 bases sitting between them. This CDR3 reads CAISDWHGELFF. The CDR3 bases are TGTGCCATCAGTGATTGGCACGGGGAGCTGTTTTTT.

The rearrangement uses TRBV5-1 and TRBJ1-4, with 10 bases lining up with TRBD1. The V and J ends lost 4 bases and 7 bases, in that order; junction bases with no gene match: 10. The CDR3 has 16 amino acids. The germline V gene has CDR1 SGHRS and CDR2 YFSETQ. The CDR3 protein is CASSTTGGAGGEKLFF. The CDR3 DNA reads TGCGCCAGCAGCACGACAGGGGGCGCGGGAGGTGAAAAACTGTTTTTT.

As to this clone: Other DNA variants within this sample encode the same CDR3. V usage is TRBV27 and J usage is TRBJ2-3; TRBD2 matches 8 bases. CDR3 length: 15 amino acids. Germline V CDR1 and CDR2: MNHEY, SMNVEV (reference sequence). With 3 bases clipped from V and 1 base from J, the junction kept 3 bases outside the gene matches. This chain's CDR3 is CASSLRRGGTDTQYF. The CDR3 DNA is TGTGCCAGCAGTTTGAGGCGGGGGGGCACAGATACGCAGTATTTT.

Comments on this clone: Its ends do not fully match the called genes, so a read error is possible. The CDR3 here is CASSPPGTVNTEAFF. CDR3 DNA sequence: TGTGCTAGCAGCCCCCCCGGGACGGTGAACACTGAAGCTTTCTTT. The chain carries TRBV7-7 and TRBJ1-1; TRBD1 is a possible D gene (5 bases). In germline, CDR1 is SSHAT, CDR2 FNYEAQ (reference sequence). This CDR3 has 15 residues.